This TCR beta chain was identified during a study of CD8 T cells in ankylosing spondylitis. Libraries for TCR beta were made by quantitative 5'-RACE with molecular barcodes. TCRdb fed the 5' RACE reads into MiXCR, producing one record per CDR3 protein. The sample comprises 69,000 or so distinct CDR3 sequences, about 5.4% of which are singletons, and about 2% rests with the top ten. Study results and caveats: In ankylosing spondylitis patients, matched synovial fluid reportedly showed significant enrichment of disease-linked clones.

Regarding this clonotype: Its antigen is still unknown. Its ends do not fully match the called genes, so a read error is possible.

Germline CDR1 reads SEHNR; CDR2 reads FQNEAQ (reference sequence). The CDR3 loop spans 14 amino acids. The source of this sequence is a male donor with ankylosing spondylitis or in good health (not recorded which). V gene TRBV7-9 combines with J gene TRBJ1-2, with D hard to call. The sequencing sample was made of blood, either unsorted or a sorted T cell fraction (not recorded which). In DNA, the CDR3 is TGTGCCAGCAACTTAGCCGGGGTAAACTATGGCTACACCTTC. Its translation is CASNLAGVNYGYTF.